This TCR beta chain derives from a study of control samples from healthy donors and cancer patients. The CDR3 consists of 15 residues. V lost 3 bases, J lost 4 bases, and 16 bases lay in between. Germline V CDR1 and CDR2: SNHLY, FYNNEI. Assay used: immunoSEQ multiplex PCR; TCRdb lists only in-frame clones, some missing. The sample holds 45,000 to 60,000 clones, roughly 80% seen once. This chain connects TRBV2 to TRBJ2-7; D is possibly TRBD1 (5 bases). The sequence came from a man aged 65 to 79 in good health. The source material was blood. The CDR3 coding sequence is TGTGCCAGCAGTGATTGGGGCTCAAAGGAGTACGAGCAGTACTTC. The encoded protein is CASSDWGSKEYEQYF.